This TCR beta chain derives from a study of blood T cells in healthy people across ages. Study-level information: Per every two T cells, about one barcoded beta molecule was captured by template switching.

This CDR3 is built from 15 residues. V gave up 3 bases and J gave up 2 bases, with 13 bases separating them. Germline V lookup: CDR1 MDHEN, CDR2 SYDVKM. On this clonotype: The target antigen is unknown.

Each sample yielded at least 6.5 million isolated PBMCs. Study-level findings and limits: Bulk PBMC profiling left naive and antigen-experienced comparisons inconclusive. TCR beta diversity tracked closely with naive T cell percentage.

Using a J-beta primer mix together with a sample-barcoded 5' primer, a second PCR was run for about 7 to 12 cycles. MiXCR, applied by TCRdb to the 5' RACE reads, yields one record per CDR3 protein. Of 1.5 million to 1.8 million distinct CDR3 sequences in the sample, about 45% were seen once. The V gene is TRBV28, the J gene TRBJ1-2; TRBD1 might be the D (5 bases). This sequence originates from a woman under 30 in good health. The specimen sequenced was blood. CDR3 in amino acids: CASSFSVGANYGYTF. Here the CDR3 DNA reads TGTGCCAGCAGTTTTTCCGTAGGGGCGAACTATGGCTACACCTTC.